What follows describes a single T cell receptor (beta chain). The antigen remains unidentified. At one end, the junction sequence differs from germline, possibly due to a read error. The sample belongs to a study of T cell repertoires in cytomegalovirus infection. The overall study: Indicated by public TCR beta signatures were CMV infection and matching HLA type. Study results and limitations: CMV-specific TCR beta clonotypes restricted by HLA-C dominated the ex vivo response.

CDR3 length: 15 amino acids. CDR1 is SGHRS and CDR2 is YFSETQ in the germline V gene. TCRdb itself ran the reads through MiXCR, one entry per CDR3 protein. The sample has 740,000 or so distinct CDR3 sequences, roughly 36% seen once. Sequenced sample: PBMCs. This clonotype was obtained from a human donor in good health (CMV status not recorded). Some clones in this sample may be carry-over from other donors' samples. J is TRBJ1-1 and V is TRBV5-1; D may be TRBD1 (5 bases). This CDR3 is CASSLEGVGSTEALF. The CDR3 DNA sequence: TGCGCCAGCAGCTTGGAAGGGGTTGGGAGCACTGAAGCTTTATTT.